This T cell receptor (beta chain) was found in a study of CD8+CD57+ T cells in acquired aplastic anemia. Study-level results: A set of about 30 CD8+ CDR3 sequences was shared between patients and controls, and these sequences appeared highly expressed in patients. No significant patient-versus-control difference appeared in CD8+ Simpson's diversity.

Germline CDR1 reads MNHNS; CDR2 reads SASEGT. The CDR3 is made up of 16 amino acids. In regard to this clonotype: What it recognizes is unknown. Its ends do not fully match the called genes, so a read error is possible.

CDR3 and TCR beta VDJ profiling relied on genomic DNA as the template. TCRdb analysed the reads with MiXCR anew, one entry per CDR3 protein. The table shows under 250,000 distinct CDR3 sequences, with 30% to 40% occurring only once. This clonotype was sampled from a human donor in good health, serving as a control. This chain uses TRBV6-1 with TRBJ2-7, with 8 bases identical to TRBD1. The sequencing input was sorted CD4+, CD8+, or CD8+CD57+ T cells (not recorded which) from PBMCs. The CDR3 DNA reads TGTGCCAGCAGTGAAGGGGCAGGGGGCCACTCCTATGAGCAGTACTTC. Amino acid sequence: CASSEGAGGHSYEQYF.